These 6 T cell receptor beta chains share one sample of origin, sequenced in a study of radiation and T cells in renal cell carcinoma (TCRdb year 2020). The sample's time point label, decoded: blood 4 weeks post-SBRT, at nephrectomy. In light of the paper, this sample's treatment or condition label describes: 15 Gy SBRT to primary tumor, nephrectomy 4 weeks later. Receptors were amplified or captured by the immunoSEQ multiplex PCR assay. Entries here come from immuneACCESS through TCRdb and include only in-frame sequences with V and J called. Some clones fail to appear in such tables; in the studies checked, an unresolved V gene covers under half of the shortfall, and the cause of the remainder is unknown. Within this sample are 90,000 to 100,000 clones, with roughly 84% of them counted one time only. Clones ranked in the top ten supply under 8.5% of the sample. This specimen consisted of blood, obtained from a patient whose treatment included radiotherapy and nephrectomy. Receptors originate from a man aged 60-69 years with renal cell carcinoma.

This rearrangement joins TRBV5-1 to TRBJ2-7, with a weak D call TRBD1 (6 bases). Trimming shortened V by 5 bases and J by 3 bases, and 18 bases separated the two germline ends. CDR3 length: 15 amino acids. From germline, CDR1 is SGHRS and CDR2 YFSETQ. This CDR3 reads CASRPVTGVFYEQYF. The CDR3 bases are TGCGCCAGCAGACCGGTGACAGGCGTCTTCTACGAGCAGTACTTC.

The V gene is TRBV28, the J gene TRBJ2-3; TRBD2 agrees at 9 bases. CDR3 length equals 14 residues. The trim removed 8 bases at V and 5 bases at J, leaving 8 bases unmatched. Germline loops: CDR1 MDHEN, CDR2 SYDVKM. CDR3 bases: TGTGCCAGCCTACCGGGACTAGCTGGAGATACGCAGTATTTT. This translates into CASLPGLAGDTQYF.

Points on this clone: At one of its ends the junction is not consistent with the germline gene, which may arise from a read error. J is TRBJ2-5 and V is TRBV10-1; either TRBD1 or TRBD2 may supply D (6 bases each). The CDR3 loop spans 13 amino acids. The germline CDR1 and CDR2 sequences are WNHNN and SYGVQD (reference sequence). CDR3 nucleotides: TGCGCCAGCAGTGAGACAGAGGTGGGGGGCCTGCACTTC. Its translation is CASSETEVGGLHF.

Written as DNA, the CDR3 is TGTGCCAGCAGCTCCCTCCGGGACAGTGTTAACTATGGCTACACCTTC. It translates to CASSSLRDSVNYGYTF. The V and J genes are TRBV5-4 and TRBJ1-2; 7 nucleotides align to TRBD1. Germline CDR1 reads SGHNT; CDR2 reads YYREEE (reference sequence). This CDR3 has 16 amino acids. The junction had 9 bases not matched to a gene; V was cut back by 3 bases and J by 1 base.

The table lists this clone with a count of one. This sequence joins TRBV9 and TRBJ2-7; maybe TRBD1 (6 bases). V was trimmed by 4 bases and J by 0 bases, leaving 17 bases between them. This CDR3 is 16 amino acids long. CDR1 and CDR2 from the germline V gene are SGDLS and YYNGEE. The CDR3 loop reads CASSPGGGAPSYEQYF. The CDR3 DNA reads as TGTGCCAGCAGCCCTGGGGGCGGCGCCCCCTCCTACGAGCAGTACTTC.

The chain is built from TRBV7-9 and TRBJ1-1, with D perhaps TRBD1 (6 bases). V was cut by 2 bases and J by 4 bases, with 17 bases left in between. This CDR3 contains 16 residues. Germline CDR1 is SEHNR and CDR2 is FQNEAQ (reference sequence). This CDR3 is CASSLPSGARGTEAFF. The CDR3 nucleotides are TGTGCCAGCAGCTTACCCTCCGGGGCCAGGGGCACTGAAGCTTTCTTT.